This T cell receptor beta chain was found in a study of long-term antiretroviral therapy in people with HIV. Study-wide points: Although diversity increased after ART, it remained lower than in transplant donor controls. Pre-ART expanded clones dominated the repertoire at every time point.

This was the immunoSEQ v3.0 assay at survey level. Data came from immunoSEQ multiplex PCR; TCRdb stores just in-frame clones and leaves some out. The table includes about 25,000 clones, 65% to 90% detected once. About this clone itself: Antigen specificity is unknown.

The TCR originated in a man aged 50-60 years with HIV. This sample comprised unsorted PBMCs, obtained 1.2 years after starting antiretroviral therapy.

CDR3 in DNA: TGTGCCAGCAGTTTAGTGGAGGGGCGCACTGAAGCTTTCTTT. It encodes CASSLVEGRTEAFF. This chain joins TRBV28 and TRBJ1-1; maybe TRBD1 (5 bases). Germline-derived CDR1 and CDR2 are MDHEN and SYDVKM. This CDR3 is 14 amino acids long. V lost 2 bases and J lost 4, with 11 bases in between. Based on the CDR3 plus reference TRBV28 and TRBJ1-1, the full variable domain is DVKVTQSSRYLVKRTGEKVFLECVQDMDHENMFWYRQDPGLGLRLIYFSYDVKMKEKGDIPEGYSVSREKKERFSLILESASTNQTSMYLCASSLVEGRTEAFFGQGTRLTVV.